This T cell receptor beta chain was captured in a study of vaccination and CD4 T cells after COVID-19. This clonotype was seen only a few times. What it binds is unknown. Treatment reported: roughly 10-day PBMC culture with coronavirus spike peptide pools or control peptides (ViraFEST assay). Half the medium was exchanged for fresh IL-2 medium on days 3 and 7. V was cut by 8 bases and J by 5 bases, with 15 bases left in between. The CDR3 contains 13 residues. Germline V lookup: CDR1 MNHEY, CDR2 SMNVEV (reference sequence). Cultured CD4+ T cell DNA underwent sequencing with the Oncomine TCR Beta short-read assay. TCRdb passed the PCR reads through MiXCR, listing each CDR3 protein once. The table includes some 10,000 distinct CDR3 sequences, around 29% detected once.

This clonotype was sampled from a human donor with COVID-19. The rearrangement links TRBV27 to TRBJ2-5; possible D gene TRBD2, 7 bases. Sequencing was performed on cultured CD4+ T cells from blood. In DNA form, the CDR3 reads TGTGCCAGCCAGACGGGGGGCGGGGAGACCCAGTACTTC. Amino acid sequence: CASQTGGGETQYF.